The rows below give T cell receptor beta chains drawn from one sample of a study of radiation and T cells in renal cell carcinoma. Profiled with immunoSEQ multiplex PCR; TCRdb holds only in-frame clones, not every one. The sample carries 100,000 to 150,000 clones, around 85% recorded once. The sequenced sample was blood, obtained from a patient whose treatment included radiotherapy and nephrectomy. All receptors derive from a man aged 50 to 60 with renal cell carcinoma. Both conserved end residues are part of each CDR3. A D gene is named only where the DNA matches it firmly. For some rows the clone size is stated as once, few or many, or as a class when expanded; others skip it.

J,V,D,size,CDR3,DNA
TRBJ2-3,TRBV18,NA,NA,CASSPDTDTQYF,TGTGCCAGCTCACCGGACACAGATACGCAGTATTTT
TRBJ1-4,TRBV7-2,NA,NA,CASSLGGYEKLFF,TGTGCCAGCAGCTTAGGGGGGTATGAAAAACTGTTTTTT
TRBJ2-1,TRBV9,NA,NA,CASSVGRQAYNEQFF,TGTGCCAGCAGCGTAGGTAGACAGGCCTACAATGAGCAGTTCTTC
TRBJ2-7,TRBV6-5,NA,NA,CASRQGTTYEQYF,TGTGCCAGCAGACAGGGGACTACCTACGAGCAGTACTTC
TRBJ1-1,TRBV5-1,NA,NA,CASSSGTNTEAFF,TGCGCCAGCAGCTCAGGGACGAACACTGAAGCTTTCTTT
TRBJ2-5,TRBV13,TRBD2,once,CASSSRRFRRGAMETQYF,TGTGCCAGCAGCTCTAGGCGGTTTAGGCGGGGGGCGATGGAGACCCAGTACTTC
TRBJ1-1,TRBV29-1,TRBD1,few,CSVHRDRVTEAFF,TGCAGCGTACACCGGGACAGGGTCACTGAAGCTTTCTTT
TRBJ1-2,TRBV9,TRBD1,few,CASNKVTGIGYTF,TGTGCCAGCAACAAAGTGACAGGGATTGGCTACACCTTC
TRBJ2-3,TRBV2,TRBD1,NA,CASSTDRGNTDTQYF,TGTGCCAGCAGTACTGACAGGGGCAACACAGATACGCAGTATTTT
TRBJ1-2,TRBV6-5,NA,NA,CASSYFQGSYGYTF,TGTGCCAGCAGTTACTTTCAGGGTTCCTATGGCTACACCTTC
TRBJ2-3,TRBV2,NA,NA,CASSVDADTQYF,TGTGCCAGCAGTGTTGACGCAGATACGCAGTATTTT
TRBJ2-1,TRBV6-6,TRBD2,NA,CASRPGTSVPEQFF,TGTGCCAGCAGGCCCGGGACTAGCGTCCCTGAGCAGTTCTTC
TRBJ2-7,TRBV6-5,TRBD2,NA,CASSYDIAGVVEQYF,TGTGCCAGCAGTTACGATATAGCGGGGGTTGTAGAGCAGTACTTC
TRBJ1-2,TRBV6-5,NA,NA,CASSSGTYGYTF,TGTGCCAGCAGTTCCGGGACATATGGCTACACCTTC
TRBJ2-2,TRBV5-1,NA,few,CASSSFPGELFF,TGCGCCAGCAGTTCTTTCCCCGGGGAGCTGTTTTTT
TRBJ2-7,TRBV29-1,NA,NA,CSTRDRYEQYF,TGCAGCACCCGGGATCGCTACGAGCAGTACTTC
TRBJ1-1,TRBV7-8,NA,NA,CASSLRELNTEAFF,TGTGCCAGCAGCTTAAGGGAGTTGAACACTGAAGCTTTCTTT
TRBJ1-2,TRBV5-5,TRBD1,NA,CASSPRDRTNYGYTF,TGTGCCAGCAGCCCGAGGGACAGAACTAACTATGGCTACACCTTC
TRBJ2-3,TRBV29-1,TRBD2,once,CSVANGGTTDTQYF,TGCAGCGTCGCAAACGGGGGGACCACAGATACGCAGTATTTT
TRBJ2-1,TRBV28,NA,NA,CASSFRPYNEQFF,TGTGCCAGCAGTTTTCGACCATACAATGAGCAGTTCTTC
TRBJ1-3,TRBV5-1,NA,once,CASSLNSLGTIYF,TGCGCCAGCAGCTTGAACTCCCTCGGGACCATATATTTT
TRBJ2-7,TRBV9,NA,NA,CASSFGDRSYEQYF,TGTGCCAGCAGTTTTGGTGACAGGAGCTACGAGCAGTACTTC
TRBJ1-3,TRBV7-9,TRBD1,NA,CASSSDRAGNTIYF,TGTGCCAGCAGCTCGGACAGGGCGGGAAACACCATATATTTT
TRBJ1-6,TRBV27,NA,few,CASRSSYNSPLHF,TGTGCCAGCAGGAGCTCCTATAATTCACCCCTCCACTTT
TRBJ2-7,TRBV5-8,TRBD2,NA,CASSLGLAGGYEQYF,TGTGCCAGCAGCCTGGGACTAGCGGGAGGCTACGAGCAGTACTTC
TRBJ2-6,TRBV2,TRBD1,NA,CASSEWGTVVSGANVLTF,TGTGCCAGCAGTGAATGGGGGACAGTAGTCTCTGGGGCCAACGTCCTGACTTTC
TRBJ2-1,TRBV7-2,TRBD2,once,CASSFRGLAEYNEQFF,TGTGCCAGCAGCTTCCGCGGACTAGCGGAATACAATGAGCAGTTCTTC
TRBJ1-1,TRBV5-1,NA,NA,CASSLYPGLTEAFF,TGCGCCAGCAGCTTGTATCCAGGGCTCACTGAAGCTTTCTTT
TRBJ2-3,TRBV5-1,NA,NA,CASSLAARGGWNTQYF,TGCGCCAGCAGCTTGGCGGCGCGCGGCGGCTGGAATACGCAGTATTTT
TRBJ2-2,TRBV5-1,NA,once,CASTMGEANTGELFF,TGCGCCAGCACCATGGGCGAAGCGAACACCGGGGAGCTGTTTTTT
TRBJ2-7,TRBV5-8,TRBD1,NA,CASSPRDRGLEQYF,TGTGCCAGCAGCCCCAGGGACAGGGGGCTCGAGCAGTACTTC